This T cell receptor beta chain was retrieved from a study of control samples from healthy donors and cancer patients. Clones were read by immunoSEQ multiplex PCR, and TCRdb kept only the in-frame ones, dropping some. The top ten clones hold about 1.6% of a sample with 150,000 to 200,000 clones, around 92% of them seen once. Germline assignment: CDR1 SEHNR and CDR2 FQNEAQ (reference sequence). The CDR3 runs to 14 residues. V was trimmed by 1 base and J by 2 bases, leaving 6 bases between them. The chain links TRBV7-9 to TRBJ1-3; D gene ambiguous. This receptor was taken from a woman aged 25 to 39 in good health. The sample was blood. CDR3 region: CASSLDGAGNTIYF. In DNA, the CDR3 is TGTGCCAGCAGCTTAGATGGGGCTGGAAACACCATATATTTT. Variable domain in full (rest from reference TRBV7-9 and TRBJ1-3): DTGVSQNPRHKITKRGQNVTFRCDPISEHNRLYWYRQTLGQGPEFLTYFQNEAQLEKSRLLSDRFSAERPKGSFSTLEIQRTEQGDSAMYLCASSLDGAGNTIYFGEGSWLTVV.